The present TCR beta chain was sequenced within a study of OX40 agonist ivuxolimab in advanced cancers. Background on the study: The diagnoses of dose-escalation patients were hepatocellular carcinoma, melanoma, renal cell or head and neck cancer. Three individuals attained partial responses, comprising one hepatocellular carcinoma case and two cutaneous melanoma cases.

Trimming stripped 0 bases from V and 6 bases from J, with 7 bases between. The CDR3 is 13 residues long. Germline CDR1 is SGDLS and CDR2 is YYNGEE. Study conclusions and caveats: On average, a greater number of expanded clones characterised CD8+ T cells relative to CD4+.

About this clone itself: Its cognate antigen is unknown.

Sequencing was performed with immunoSEQ multiplex PCR; in TCRdb, only in-frame clones are kept and a portion is missing. The sample consists of more than 60,000 clones, around 94% of them appearing once. This chain joins TRBV9 and TRBJ1-5; the D gene is possibly TRBD1 (5 bases). This material consisted of CD4+ or CD8+ T cells sorted from blood, taken in a trial of the OX40 agonist ivuxolimab. The source is an adult with an advanced solid tumor such as melanoma, head and neck, liver or kidney cancer. CDR3 in amino acids: CASSVGQGQPQHF. As DNA, the CDR3 is TGTGCCAGCAGCGTAGGGCAGGGTCAGCCCCAGCATTTT.